This TCR beta chain was recorded in a study of cytomegalovirus exposure and HLA in healthy donors. Trimming pared 4 bases from V and 2 bases from J, leaving 14 bases between. The CDR3 sequence is 15 residues long. CDR1 is GTSNPN, CDR2 SVGIG, per germline (reference sequence). TCRdb's copy holds only in-frame clones and misses some; the assay was immunoSEQ multiplex PCR. The sample includes approximately 230,000 clones, more than 85% seen only once; the top ten take around 13%. As concerns this clone: Its antigen is as yet unknown.

Whole-study findings and limits: Subsequent analysis revealed that first-cohort TCR clusters tended to co-occur in the 95 to 150 validation repertoires.

Specimen: PBMCs. This receptor was obtained from a man aged 18 to 30 in good health and CMV-seropositive. The chain carries TRBV30 and TRBJ2-2; perhaps D is TRBD1 or TRBD2 (6 bases each). The CDR3 loop is CAWTIRGANTGELFF. The CDR3 DNA reads TGTGCCTGGACGATAAGGGGGGCCAACACCGGGGAGCTGTTTTTT.